The 24 T cell receptor beta chains below come from one sample, sequenced in a study of CD8 T cells in ankylosing spondylitis. TCRdb re-derived calls from the 5' RACE reads in MiXCR, one entry per CDR3 protein. The table lists about 92,000 distinct CDR3 sequences, about 8.8% of them singletons. The sample consisted of blood, either unsorted or a sorted T cell fraction (not recorded which). The source is a male donor with ankylosing spondylitis or in good health (not recorded which).

In its sample, this clonotype was seen many times. The rearrangement uses TRBV5-1 and TRBJ1-4, with TRBD1 matching over 9 bases. V trimming: 2 bases; J trimming: 4 bases; junction bases outside the gene matches: 6. This CDR3 has 16 residues. The germline gives CDR1 SGHRS, CDR2 YFSETQ. This chain's CDR3 is CASSLTPGQGNEKLFF. The DNA for the CDR3 is TGCGCCAGCAGCTTAACCCCGGGACAGGGTAATGAAAAACTGTTTTTT.

This clonotype has a count of ten or more. V and J are TRBV28 and TRBJ1-2; 9 nucleotides agree with TRBD1. Losses at the gene ends were 10 bases for V and 2 bases for J; bases not matched to a gene: 14. Germline V lookup: CDR1 MDHEN, CDR2 SYDVKM. This CDR3 is 16 amino acids long. CDR3 sequence: CAIPFGSGQGNYGYTF. The CDR3 coding sequence is TGTGCCATCCCATTTGGGTCGGGACAGGGAAACTATGGCTACACCTTC.

This clonotype was counted many times. CDR3 DNA sequence: TGTGCCAGCAGAGCCGACAGGGAAACTGAAGCTTTCTTT. Residues: CASRADRETEAFF. The V call is TRBV6-2 or TRBV6-3, the J call TRBJ1-1, with 7 bases matching TRBD1. V lost 6 bases to trimming and J lost 5 bases; unmatched junction nucleotides: 6. CDR3 size: 13 residues. In germline, CDR1 is MNHEY, CDR2 SVGEGT.

This clonotype occurred many times. The chain recombines TRBV6-5 with TRBJ2-3, with unresolved D. Between the trimmed V and J ends, which lost 8 bases and 3 bases, there was a span of 15 bases. The CDR3 spans 14 residues. CDR1 and CDR2 from the germline V gene are MNHEY and SVGAGI. The CDR3, as DNA: TGTGCCAGCTTCCATAGGCCCGGTACAGATACGCAGTATTTT. Translated, it gives CASFHRPGTDTQYF.

This clonotype was counted at least ten times. The J gene is TRBJ2-3, the V gene TRBV5-1; 13 bases are shared with TRBD2. CDR3 length: 18 amino acids. CDR1 SGHRS and CDR2 YFSETQ come from the germline V gene. Unmatched junction bases numbered 9, after V lost 1 base and J lost 4 bases. CDR3 region: CASSLTSGGAERSDTQYF. The CDR3 DNA sequence: TGCGCCAGCAGCTTGACTAGCGGGGGGGCCGAAAGGTCAGATACGCAGTATTTT.

This clonotype has at least ten counts. The chain recombines TRBV29-1 with TRBJ2-1; D ambiguous. This CDR3 has 14 amino acids. Trimming removed 0 bases at V and 0 bases at J, with 6 bases between. Looked up from germline, CDR1 is SQVTM and CDR2 is ANQGSEA. The CDR3: CSVEDPTSYNEQFF. The CDR3 DNA is TGCAGCGTTGAAGATCCGACCTCCTACAATGAGCAGTTCTTC.

A few counts support this clonotype. The chain joins TRBV7-9 to TRBJ2-3, with D possibly being TRBD2 (5 bases). The CDR3 is 14 amino acids. The germline V and J ends were trimmed by 5 bases and 6 bases, with 15 bases remaining between them. Germline V gene data show CDR1 as SEHNR and CDR2 as FQNEAQ (reference sequence). The CDR3, as DNA: TGTGCCAGCAGCCCTCCGTTGAGGGCGGATACGCAGTATTTT. Protein: CASSPPLRADTQYF.

This chain links TRBV5-1 with TRBJ2-7; 10 nucleotides match TRBD1. The CDR3 is 16 residues long. V lost 4 bases to trimming and J lost 5 bases; unmatched junction nucleotides: 12. Looked up from germline, CDR1 is SGHRS and CDR2 is YFSETQ. CDR3 in DNA: TGCGCCAGCAGCCGGACGGCGGGACAGGGGACAAACGAGCAGTACTTC. The encoded protein is CASSRTAGQGTNEQYF.

This clonotype was seen many times. The rearrangement joins TRBV12-3 or TRBV12-4 to TRBJ2-7; TRBD1 might be the D (7 bases). The CDR3 has 16 residues. V was pared by 3 bases and J by 2 bases, with 17 bases between. The CDR3 here is CASSFDPGGQPYEQYF. DNA for the CDR3: TGTGCCAGCAGTTTTGATCCCGGGGGACAGCCCTACGAGCAGTACTTC.

In its sample, this clonotype was seen many times. This sequence joins TRBV5-1 and TRBJ2-7, with D possibly being TRBD1 or TRBD2 (5 bases each). Germline V gene sequence: CDR1 SGHRS, CDR2 YFSETQ. V was pared by 0 bases and J by 6 bases, with 16 bases between. The CDR3 spans 15 residues. CDR3 amino acids: CASSLVQGSSGEQYF. As DNA, the CDR3 is TGCGCCAGCAGCTTGGTTCAGGGATCAAGCGGCGAGCAGTACTTC.

The chain couples TRBV7-9 to TRBJ1-1; D is uncertain. Germline assignment: CDR1 SEHNR and CDR2 FQNEAQ (reference sequence). V lost 5 bases and J lost 3, with 13 bases in between. The CDR3 is 14 residues long. The CDR3 loop is CASSALGADTEAFF. The CDR3 DNA sequence: TGTGCCAGCAGCGCCCTAGGAGCCGACACTGAAGCTTTCTTT. The whole variable domain, remainder taken from reference TRBV7-9 and TRBJ1-1, is DTGVSQNPRHKITKRGQNVTFRCDPISEHNRLYWYRQTLGQGPEFLTYFQNEAQLEKSRLLSDRFSAERPKGSFSTLEIQRTEQGDSAMYLCASSALGADTEAFFGQGTRLTVV.

At least ten counts were recorded for this clonotype. This sequence joins TRBV12-3 or TRBV12-4 and TRBJ1-4, with TRBD1 identical over 11 bases. V lost 4 bases to trimming and J lost 8 bases; unmatched junction nucleotides: 3. The length of the CDR3 is 14 residues. This CDR3 is CASSWGQGEEKLFF. The CDR3 nucleotides are TGTGCCAGCAGTTGGGGACAGGGGGAAGAAAAACTGTTTTTT.

There are many counts of this clonotype. The V call is TRBV27, the J call TRBJ2-1, with D maybe TRBD2 (5 bases). Germline-derived CDR1 and CDR2 are MNHEY and SMNVEV (reference sequence). CDR3 length: 15 amino acids. Trimming shortened V by 3 bases and J by 2 bases, and 11 bases separated the two germline ends. CDR3 residues: CASSLLGSPYNEQFF. CDR3 DNA sequence: TGTGCCAGCAGTTTGTTAGGGAGCCCCTACAATGAGCAGTTCTTC.

The genes are TRBV6-1 and TRBJ1-2, with 8 positions matching TRBD1. This CDR3 has 13 residues. Germline lookup yields CDR1 MNHNS and CDR2 SASEGT. With 6 bases clipped from V and 1 base from J, the junction kept 1 base outside the gene matches. The CDR3 sequence: CASRGQVNYGYTF. CDR3 nucleotides: TGTGCCAGCAGGGGACAGGTTAACTATGGCTACACCTTC.

In this sample, this clonotype turned up many times. The CDR3 spells CASSFPGGNAEAFF. The CDR3 region has the DNA TGTGCCAGCAGTTTTCCGGGTGGTAACGCTGAAGCTTTCTTT. The rearrangement uses TRBV28 and TRBJ1-1; D remains unclear. Germline CDR1 reads MDHEN; CDR2 reads SYDVKM. CDR3 size: 14 residues. With 3 bases removed from V and 6 bases from J, the gap between germline ends came to 14 bases.

This clonotype was seen only a few times. V and J are TRBV5-5 and TRBJ1-1; a possible D gene is TRBD1 (5 bases). CDR3 length equals 15 residues. V was clipped by 4 bases and J by 8 bases, with 21 bases between them. Germline assignment: CDR1 SGHKS and CDR2 YYEKEE (reference sequence). CDR3 DNA: TGTGCCAGCAGCCCCGCGGAGGGGACGCGACTAGAAGCTTTCTTT. Amino acids: CASSPAEGTRLEAFF.

At least ten counts were recorded for this clonotype. The chain couples TRBV7-8 to TRBJ2-2; D not resolved. The V end lost 10 bases, the J end lost 0 bases, and 12 bases lay between the germline ends. The CDR3 sequence is 14 residues long. Per the germline V gene, CDR1 is SGHVS and CDR2 is FQNEAQ. CDR3 bases: TGTGCCATGCCACAAGGAACGAACACCGGGGAGCTGTTTTTT. This translates into CAMPQGTNTGELFF.

The J gene is TRBJ2-7, the V gene TRBV6-1; 9 positions agree with TRBD1. Germline V gene sequence: CDR1 MNHNS, CDR2 SASEGT. The CDR3 extends over 14 amino acids. The V and J ends lost 7 bases and 5 bases, in that order; junction bases with no gene match: 9. The CDR3 reads CASTPTGTGNEQYF. For the CDR3, the DNA is TGTGCCAGCACTCCGACCGGGACAGGGAACGAGCAGTACTTC.

At least ten counts were recorded for this clonotype. CDR3 protein: CASSLRAQGYEQYF. In DNA form, the CDR3 reads TGTGCCAGCAGCTTACGAGCCCAGGGCTACGAGCAGTACTTC. The chain combines TRBV11-2 with TRBJ2-7; possibly TRBD1 for D (5 bases). Trimming took 2 bases from V and 3 from J, leaving 11 bases between them. CDR1 and CDR2 (germline): SGHAT, FQNNGV. There are 14 residues in the CDR3. Variable domain in full (rest from reference TRBV11-2 and TRBJ2-7): EAGVAQSPRYKIIEKRQSVAFWCNPISGHATLYWYQQILGQGPKLLIQFQNNGVVDDSQLPKDRFSAERLKGVDSTLKIQPAKLEDSAVYLCASSLRAQGYEQYFGPGTRLTVT.

This clonotype was found many times. The chain carries TRBV2 and TRBJ1-1; D not resolved. Trimming took 5 bases from V and 2 from J, leaving 6 bases between them. CDR3 size: 12 residues. CDR1 is SNHLY, CDR2 FYNNEI, per germline. CDR3 sequence (DNA): TGTGCCAGCAGTCCCTTCAACACTGAAGCTTTCTTT. Protein sequence: CASSPFNTEAFF.

In its sample, this clonotype was seen many times. This chain uses TRBV7-3 with TRBJ2-1, with 7 nucleotides matching TRBD1. V was pared by 4 bases and J by 9 bases, with 3 bases of the junction left unmatched. Germline assignment: CDR1 SGHTA and CDR2 FQGTGA. The CDR3 contains 12 residues. This chain's CDR3 is CASSSDRVEQFF. CDR3 coding DNA: TGTGCCAGCAGCTCTGACAGGGTTGAGCAGTTCTTC.

This clonotype was seen ten or more times. V and J are TRBV7-6 and TRBJ2-1; 7 bases line up with TRBD2. The CDR3 loop spans 17 amino acids. Trimming cost V 5 bases and J 5 bases; bases outside gene matches: 15. Germline V lookup: CDR1 SGHVS, CDR2 FNYEAQ. This CDR3 is CASSKYPLKAGDNEQFF. In DNA form, the CDR3 reads TGTGCCAGCAGCAAATACCCCTTAAAGGCGGGGGACAATGAGCAGTTCTTC.

This clonotype was recorded many times. This chain connects TRBV11-2 to TRBJ2-1; D is uncertain. CDR3 size: 15 residues. V dropped 1 base and J dropped 3 bases, with 10 bases sitting between them. Germline-derived CDR1 and CDR2 are SGHAT and FQNNGV. The CDR3 DNA reads as TGTGCCAGCAGCTTAGCGGTCTATAACTACAATGAGCAGTTCTTC. Residues: CASSLAVYNYNEQFF.

About this clonotype itself: At one end the junction does not follow the germline gene, possibly because of a read error. The chain links TRBV29-1 to TRBJ2-1; 12 nucleotides agree with TRBD2. There are 16 residues in the CDR3. Germline CDR1 is SQVTM and CDR2 is ANQGSEA. The CDR3: CSVEPLGLAGGRGQLF. The CDR3 nucleotides read TGCAGCGTTGAACCCCTCGGCCTAGCGGGGGGGCGGGGGCAGCTCTTC.